This TCR beta chain was captured in a study of T cells in localized non-small cell lung cancer. Study conclusions and caveats: Median roughly 57 top-100 tumor clones were shared with paired adjacent lung. Density of T cells in blood, when higher, went with longer overall survival. Maximal T cell clonality occurred in uninvolved adjacent lung, with tumor ranking below it.

The method was immunoSEQ multiplex PCR; TCRdb's version includes in-frame clones alone and lacks a portion of them. Found here are some 4,100 clones, 20% to 25% of them singletons; the top ten hold less than 5.5%. This clone is deemed medium-sized. Its target is not known. This CDR3 has 14 residues. Trimming cost V 2 bases and J 2 bases, with 9 bases left between them. Germline assignment: CDR1 SGDLS and CDR2 YYNGEE. V gene TRBV9 combines with J gene TRBJ2-3; D gene uncertain. The sample in question was lung tumor tissue, obtained before any cancer treatment. The TCR was taken from a female donor of 60 years or more with stage I lung adenocarcinoma. CDR3 sequence reads: CASSVISYTDTQYF. The CDR3, as DNA: TGTGCCAGCAGCGTGATTAGTTACACAGATACGCAGTATTTT.